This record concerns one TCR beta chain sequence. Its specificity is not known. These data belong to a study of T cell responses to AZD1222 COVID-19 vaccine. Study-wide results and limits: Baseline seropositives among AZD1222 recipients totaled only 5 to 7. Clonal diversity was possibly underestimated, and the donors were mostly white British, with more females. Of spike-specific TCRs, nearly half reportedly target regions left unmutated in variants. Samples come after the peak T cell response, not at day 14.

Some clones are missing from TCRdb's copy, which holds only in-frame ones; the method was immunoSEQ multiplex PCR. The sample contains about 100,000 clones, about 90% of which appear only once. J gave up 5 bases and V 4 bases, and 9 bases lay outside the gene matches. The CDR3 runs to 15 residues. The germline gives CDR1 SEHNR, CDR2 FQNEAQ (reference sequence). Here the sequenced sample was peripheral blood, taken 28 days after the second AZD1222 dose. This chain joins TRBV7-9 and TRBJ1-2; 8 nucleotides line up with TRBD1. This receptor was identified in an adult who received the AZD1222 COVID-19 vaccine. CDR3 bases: TGTGCCAGCAGCTGGACAGGGAATTTCCCTTATGGCTACACCTTC. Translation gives CASSWTGNFPYGYTF.